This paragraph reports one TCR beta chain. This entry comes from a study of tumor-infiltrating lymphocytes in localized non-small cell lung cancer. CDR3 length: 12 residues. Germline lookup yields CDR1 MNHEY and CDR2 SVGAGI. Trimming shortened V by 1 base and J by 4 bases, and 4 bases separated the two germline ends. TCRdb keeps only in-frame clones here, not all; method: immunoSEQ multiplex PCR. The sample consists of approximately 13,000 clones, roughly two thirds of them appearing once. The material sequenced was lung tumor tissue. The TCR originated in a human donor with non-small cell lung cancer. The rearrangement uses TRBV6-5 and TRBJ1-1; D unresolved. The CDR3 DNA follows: TGTGCCAGCAGTTACTATTCCACTGAAGCTTTCTTT. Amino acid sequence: CASSYYSTEAFF.